This T cell receptor beta chain was profiled in a study of PD-L1 blockade in urothelial cancer. The data were produced by immunoSEQ multiplex PCR, yet TCRdb's version contains in-frame clones alone and is incomplete. The table includes about 52,000 clones, 84% detected once. The sample consisted of PBMCs, taken around atezolizumab (anti-PD-L1) treatment. The clonotype originates from a man between 35 and 55 years old with urothelial cancer.

The CDR3 nucleotides read TGCGCCAGCAGCTTTCGGGACAGGGGGAGCCCTGAAGCTTTCTTT. The encoded protein is CASSFRDRGSPEAFF. The chain has TRBV5-1 and TRBJ1-1; 11 bases agree with TRBD1. This CDR3 comprises 15 residues. Germline values: CDR1 SGHRS, CDR2 YFSETQ. Losses at the gene ends were 2 bases for V and 6 bases for J; bases not matched to a gene: 6.